The entry below describes one T cell receptor (beta chain). Antigen: not known. These data originate in a study of T cell responses to AZD1222 COVID-19 vaccine. Only in-frame clones appear in the TCRdb table, and some are missing; sequencing was by immunoSEQ multiplex PCR. This table holds over 130,000 clones, 91% found once. The germline gives CDR1 SGHDN, CDR2 FVKESK. V lost 2 bases and J lost 1; bases outside the gene matches: 3. This CDR3 comprises 15 residues. Study results and limitations: Spike-specific TCR breadth and depth both grew after two AZD1222 doses. Repertoire sampling happened only post peak T cell response. Reports say nearly half of spike-specific TCRs go after unmutated variant regions. There were vaccine-associated CD4 TCRs across spike, dominant at 160-218 and 743-854.

Sequencing was performed on peripheral blood, taken 28 days after the second dose of the MenACWY control vaccine. The chain recombines TRBV14 with TRBJ1-1, with 8 bases fitting TRBD1. The sequence came from an adult who received the MenACWY meningococcal vaccine as a control. The CDR3 reads CASSQWDRPNTEAFF. In nucleotides, the CDR3 is TGTGCCAGCAGCCAATGGGACAGGCCGAACACTGAAGCTTTCTTT.